The 26 T cell receptor beta chains below all came from one sample that was sequenced in a study of early T cells in non-severe SARS-CoV-2 infection. TCRdb reprocessed the 5' RACE reads with MiXCR, giving one entry per CDR3 protein. The data contain tens of thousands of distinct CDR3 sequences, 8.5% to 10% of them seen just once; the ten biggest clones take up approximately 16%. Sample: whole blood. These receptors originate from an adult who was a healthcare worker with PCR-confirmed SARS-CoV-2 infection or an uninfected control (not recorded which).

The chain recombines TRBV6-6 with TRBJ1-5; weak D call: TRBD1 (6 bases). Trimming removed 2 bases at V and 6 bases at J, with 11 bases between. This CDR3 has 14 residues. The germline gives CDR1 MNHNY, CDR2 SVGAGI (reference sequence). CDR3 region: CASSYAAGVQPQHF. Written as DNA, the CDR3 is TGTGCCAGCAGTTACGCGGCAGGGGTTCAGCCCCAGCATTTT.

This clonotype has a handful of counts. The chain links TRBV28 to TRBJ1-2; a weak D match, TRBD1 (5 bases). This CDR3 is 16 amino acids long. CDR1 is MDHEN, CDR2 SYDVKM, per germline. The V end lost 6 bases, the J end lost 4 bases, and 21 bases lay between the germline ends. CDR3 DNA sequence: TGTGCCAGCAGCCCCCAGGGCAGGCATCTTGGCTATGGCTACACCTTC. Residues: CASSPQGRHLGYGYTF.

This clonotype was picked up many times. At one boundary the junction diverges from the germline segment, which might be a read error. The chain couples TRBV7-7 to TRBJ2-1; 12 positions agree with TRBD2. Germline V lookup: CDR1 SSHAT, CDR2 FNYEAQ (reference sequence). CDR3 size: 15 residues. CDR3 residues: CASSPGTSGYNEQFF. For the CDR3, the DNA is TGTGCTAGCAGCCCCGGGACTAGCGGGTACAATGAGCAGTTCTTC.

The chain couples TRBV28 to TRBJ2-7; D is undetermined. Trimming cost V 4 bases and J 2 bases, with 12 bases left between them. Germline CDR1 reads MDHEN; CDR2 reads SYDVKM. The CDR3 spans 14 residues. The CDR3 reads CASSSFPRTYEQYF. The CDR3 nucleotides read TGTGCCAGCAGTTCTTTTCCCCGCACCTACGAGCAGTACTTC.

The V call is TRBV27, the J call TRBJ2-1; D not resolved. The germline gives CDR1 MNHEY, CDR2 SMNVEV (reference sequence). Trimming cost V 5 bases and J 2 bases, with 16 bases left between them. This CDR3 region has 16 residues. This CDR3 is CASSIRAATTYNEQFF. CDR3 coding DNA: TGTGCCAGCAGTATCCGGGCGGCTACAACCTACAATGAGCAGTTCTTC.

DNA for the CDR3: TGCGCCAGCGTACAGGGGCTGAGCACAGATACGCAGTATTTT. This encodes CASVQGLSTDTQYF. This chain links TRBV5-1 with TRBJ2-3; 7 bases line up with TRBD1. This CDR3 region has 14 residues. Germline V gives CDR1 SGHRS, CDR2 YFSETQ. The trim removed 7 bases at V and 0 bases at J, leaving 5 bases unmatched.

The sample holds many counts of this clonotype. The chain combines TRBV12-5 with TRBJ2-7; D is uncertain. Germline assignment: CDR1 LGHNT and CDR2 FRNRAP. V lost 2 bases and J 0 bases, leaving 14 bases between the germline ends. The CDR3 is 16 residues long. The CDR3 is CASGLSVGQSSYEQYF. The DNA for the CDR3 is TGTGCTAGTGGTTTGTCCGTGGGCCAGAGCTCCTACGAGCAGTACTTC.

This clonotype was observed at least ten times. This chain connects TRBV2 to TRBJ1-5; TRBD1 might be the D (6 bases). The length of the CDR3 is 13 residues. The V end lost 6 bases, the J end lost 7 bases, and 13 bases lay between the germline ends. CDR1 SNHLY and CDR2 FYNNEI come from the germline V gene. Here the CDR3 DNA reads TGTGCCAGCAGCACAGGGCTCTGGCAGCCCCAGCATTTT. It is translated as CASSTGLWQPQHF.

This clonotype was recorded many times. The J gene is TRBJ1-6, the V gene TRBV7-9; D uncertain. The germline V gene encodes CDR1 SEHNR and CDR2 FQNEAQ (reference sequence). The CDR3 consists of 15 residues. V was clipped by 5 bases and J by 2 bases, with 10 bases between them. CDR3 sequence: CASSVRSAYNSPLHF. CDR3 DNA sequence: TGTGCCAGCAGCGTAAGGTCGGCCTATAATTCACCCCTCCACTTT.

The chain employs TRBV7-2 and TRBJ1-5; D uncertain. Trimming stripped 2 bases from V and 1 base from J, with 12 bases between. The CDR3 is 16 amino acids. The germline CDR1 and CDR2 sequences are SGHTA and FQGNSA. The CDR3 loop is CASSLYGGLSNQPQHF. The CDR3 nucleotides read TGTGCCAGCAGCTTATACGGAGGGTTAAGCAATCAGCCCCAGCATTTT.

This clonotype was seen at least ten times. This chain connects TRBV20-1 to TRBJ2-7; TRBD2 is a possible D gene (5 bases). Germline CDR1 DFQATT, CDR2 SNEGSKA (reference sequence). V was pared by 5 bases and J by 5 bases, with 16 bases between. The CDR3 has 13 amino acids. Here the CDR3 reads CSAHTSGVNEQYF. CDR3 DNA: TGCAGTGCTCATACGTCCGGGGTGAACGAGCAGTACTTC.

This clonotype was seen at least ten times. The chain combines TRBV20-1 with TRBJ2-1; 8 bases match TRBD2. V shed 1 base, J shed 4 bases, and the junction held 0 bases outside the gene matches. The CDR3 is 13 residues long. Per germline, CDR1 DFQATT and CDR2 SNEGSKA (reference sequence). CDR3 nucleotides: TGCAGTGCTAGAGGCGGGGGGTACAATGAGCAGTTCTTC. Encoded protein: CSARGGGYNEQFF.

The sample holds many counts of this clonotype. Germline is not matched at one junction end, which may reflect a read error. This chain links TRBV12-3 or TRBV12-4 with TRBJ1-2, with D tentatively TRBD1 (6 bases). The CDR3 loop spans 13 amino acids. The CDR3 DNA is TGTGCCAGCACTTTAGGACAGAACTATGGCTACACCTTC. It is translated as CASTLGQNYGYTF.

This clonotype was observed a handful of times. The chain recombines TRBV6-6 with TRBJ1-1; TRBD1 aligns across 8 bases. V trimming: 2 bases; J trimming: 4 bases; junction bases outside the gene matches: 6. The CDR3 is 15 residues long. Germline V gene lookup returns CDR1 MNHNY and CDR2 SVGAGI (reference sequence). The CDR3 loop is CASSYAPQGGTEAFF. Written as DNA, the CDR3 is TGTGCCAGCAGTTACGCTCCACAGGGGGGCACTGAAGCTTTCTTT.

This clonotype appeared many times. The chain carries TRBV20-1 and TRBJ2-1, with 13 bases identical to TRBD2. The CDR3 has 17 amino acids. Trimming at V came to 3 bases and at J to 4 bases, leaving 9 bases not matched to a gene. Germline loops: CDR1 DFQATT, CDR2 SNEGSKA (reference sequence). CDR3 sequence: CSASPWTSGSRYNEQFF. CDR3 coding DNA: TGCAGTGCTAGCCCTTGGACTAGCGGGAGTAGATACAATGAGCAGTTCTTC.

In its sample, this clonotype was seen a few times. The CDR3: CASNKLGRGQETQYF. The CDR3 bases are TGTGCCAGCAACAAACTCGGCAGGGGTCAAGAGACCCAGTACTTC. This sequence joins TRBV21-1 and TRBJ2-5; TRBD1 is taken as the D call from the table, unchecked against the DNA. TRBV21-1 is recorded as a pseudogene. This CDR3 has 15 residues.

The table lists this clonotype with many counts. V is TRBV7-6 and J is TRBJ2-1; 9 bases are a match to TRBD2. The CDR3 is 15 amino acids. V shed 5 bases, J shed 4 bases, and the junction held 6 bases outside the gene matches. Germline V lookup: CDR1 SGHVS, CDR2 FNYEAQ. Written as DNA, the CDR3 is TGTGCCAGCAGCCCGGGGACTAGCCTATACAATGAGCAGTTCTTC. The encoded protein is CASSPGTSLYNEQFF.

This clonotype was seen many times. J is TRBJ2-7 and V is TRBV28, with 8 nucleotides matching TRBD1. Germline lookup yields CDR1 MDHEN and CDR2 SYDVKM. Trimming at V came to 3 bases and at J to 2 bases, leaving 12 bases not matched to a gene. The CDR3 totals 17 residues. This CDR3 is CASSFPVGQGATYEQYF. The CDR3 DNA follows: TGTGCCAGCAGTTTCCCCGTAGGACAGGGAGCCACCTACGAGCAGTACTTC.

This clonotype was seen at least ten times. The chain is built from TRBV29-1 and TRBJ1-1; TRBD1 agrees at 8 bases. The CDR3 has 16 amino acids. Germline-derived CDR1 and CDR2 are SQVTM and ANQGSEA. V lost 0 bases, J lost 4 bases, and 10 bases stayed unmatched. The DNA of the CDR3 is TGCAGCGTTGAAGATCCCAGGACAGGGTCGGTCACTGAAGCTTTCTTT. Translated, it gives CSVEDPRTGSVTEAFF.

The chain uses TRBV2 and TRBJ2-1; D may be TRBD1 (6 bases). The V and J ends lost 3 bases and 8 bases respectively, with 14 bases between them. Germline V gene data show CDR1 as SNHLY and CDR2 as FYNNEI. The CDR3 contains 14 residues. CDR3 bases: TGTGCCAGCAGTGAGAACCGCAGGGGTTATGAGCAGTTCTTC. Residues: CASSENRRGYEQFF.

V gene TRBV6-2 or TRBV6-3 combines with J gene TRBJ1-5; D gene unclear. Between the trimmed V and J ends, which lost 0 bases and 4 bases, there was a span of 10 bases. Per germline, CDR1 MNHEY and CDR2 SVGEGT. The CDR3 runs to 15 residues. The CDR3 nucleotides read TGTGCCAGCAGTTACTCGACCCGACGGAATCAGCCCCAGCATTTT. As protein: CASSYSTRRNQPQHF.

The table lists this clonotype with many counts. This chain joins TRBV7-3 and TRBJ2-1; the match to TRBD2 covers 12 bases. The CDR3 runs to 15 residues. J gave up 4 bases and V 4 bases, and 2 bases lay outside the gene matches. Germline V lookup: CDR1 SGHTA, CDR2 FQGTGA. Here the CDR3 reads CASSSTSGSYNEQFF. The CDR3 DNA sequence: TGTGCCAGCAGCTCGACTAGCGGGAGTTACAATGAGCAGTTCTTC.

This clonotype was seen more than once but under ten times. The J gene is TRBJ1-4, the V gene TRBV28; D not resolved. V was cut by 6 bases and J by 8 bases, with 10 bases left in between. The germline V gene has CDR1 MDHEN and CDR2 SYDVKM. The CDR3 runs 12 residues. The CDR3 nucleotides are TGTGCCAGCAGCCCGGTTGGGGAAAAACTGTTTTTT. Amino acid sequence: CASSPVGEKLFF. Full variable domain (outside the CDR3, taken from reference TRBV28 and TRBJ1-4): DVKVTQSSRYLVKRTGEKVFLECVQDMDHENMFWYRQDPGLGLRLIYFSYDVKMKEKGDIPEGYSVSREKKERFSLILESASTNQTSMYLCASSPVGEKLFFGSGTQLSVL.

V gene TRBV7-9 combines with J gene TRBJ2-2; 12 bases are a match to TRBD1. This CDR3 comprises 17 residues. Per germline, CDR1 SEHNR and CDR2 FQNEAQ (reference sequence). V lost 4 bases to trimming and J lost 4 bases; unmatched junction nucleotides: 7. The chain's CDR3 is CASSSLGQGAVTGELFF. In DNA form, the CDR3 reads TGTGCCAGCAGCTCACTGGGACAGGGGGCGGTCACCGGGGAGCTGTTTTTT.

This clonotype was seen a few times. V usage is TRBV12-3 or TRBV12-4 and J usage is TRBJ2-3, with 13 bases matching TRBD2. V was clipped by 6 bases and J by 7 bases; unmatched bases: 10. The CDR3 sequence is 16 residues long. For the CDR3, the DNA is TGTGCCAGCAGCCACCTCACTAGCGGGAGGGCCAATACGCAGTATTTT. The encoded protein is CASSHLTSGRANTQYF.

The table lists this clonotype with many counts. The chain employs TRBV6-2 or TRBV6-3 and TRBJ1-5; the match to TRBD1 covers 8 bases. The CDR3 is 14 amino acids. From germline, CDR1 is MNHEY and CDR2 SVGEGT. Trimming at V came to 6 bases and at J to 7 bases, leaving 8 bases not matched to a gene. CDR3 in amino acids: CASRKGQAGQPQHF. CDR3 nucleotides: TGTGCCAGCAGAAAGGGACAGGCGGGCCAGCCCCAGCATTTT.